Listed below are T cell receptor beta chains from one sample, sequenced in a study of beta chain features in type 1 diabetes. The repertoire was sequenced with immunoSEQ multiplex PCR; TCRdb's copy has only in-frame clones and lacks some. Of a few hundred thousand clones listed, about a tenth are singletons. The sample was naive CD4+ T cells from blood. The receptors were gathered from a man younger than 45 with type 1 diabetes. Each CDR3 is given with its conserved first and last residue. A D gene is named only where the DNA matches it firmly. Some rows have no size entry. The others give once, few or many, or a class for an expanded clone.

J gene,clone size,D gene,V gene,CDR3 protein,CDR3 DNA
TRBJ1-6,-,-,TRBV4-2,CASMRVPRSSPLHF,TGTGCCAGCATGCGGGTCCCTCGAAGTTCACCCCTCCACTTT
TRBJ1-2,-,-,TRBV2,CASSSRTEDWNGYTF,TGTGCCAGCAGTTCTCGGACAGAAGATTGGAATGGCTACACCTTC
TRBJ2-3,few,-,TRBV27,CASSPQPGTQYF,TGTGCCAGCAGTCCTCAACCCGGTACGCAGTATTTT
TRBJ1-1,-,-,TRBV7-9,CASTLIENTEAFF,TGTGCCAGCACCCTAATAGAGAACACTGAAGCTTTCTTT
TRBJ2-7,few,-,TRBV4-2,CASSQGGGTYEQYF,TGTGCCAGCAGCCAAGGGGGCGGGACCTACGAGCAGTACTTC
TRBJ1-2,-,-,TRBV6-5,CASRLFQAGEYGYTF,TGTGCCAGCAGATTATTTCAGGCAGGGGAGTATGGCTACACCTTC
TRBJ1-6,few,-,TRBV27,CASSPAPGGDSPLHF,TGTGCCAGCAGCCCCGCTCCCGGGGGGGATTCACCCCTCCACTTT
TRBJ2-5,-,TRBD1,TRBV29-1,CSVRQGRETQYF,TGCAGCGTACGACAGGGAAGGGAGACCCAGTACTTC
TRBJ2-7,few,TRBD1,TRBV5-6,CASTYWGQGTYEQYF,TGTGCCAGCACTTACTGGGGACAGGGAACCTACGAGCAGTACTTC
TRBJ2-7,-,-,TRBV19,CASSIQGTYEQYF,TGTGCCAGTAGTATTCAGGGTACCTACGAGCAGTACTTC
TRBJ2-4,-,-,TRBV4-1,CASSQEGGNIQYF,TGCGCCAGCAGCCAAGAGGGAGGAAACATTCAGTACTTC
TRBJ2-5,-,-,TRBV11-2,CASSLATRGRETQYF,TGTGCCAGCAGCTTAGCCACAAGGGGCAGGGAGACCCAGTACTTC
TRBJ2-1,-,TRBD2,TRBV7-9,CASSPRGGGYNEQFF,TGTGCCAGCAGCCCCCGGGGGGGCGGCTACAATGAGCAGTTCTTC
TRBJ2-4,few,-,TRBV9,CASTESSRGSDIQYF,TGTGCCAGCACCGAAAGCTCACGGGGGTCGGACATTCAGTACTTC
TRBJ2-1,-,-,TRBV5-6,CASSLVAPDEQFF,TGTGCCAGCAGCTTGGTGGCTCCCGATGAGCAGTTCTTC
TRBJ2-4,-,TRBD1,TRBV13,CASSFRDRKYF,TGTGCCAGCAGCTTCCGGGACAGAAAGTACTTC
TRBJ2-1,-,-,TRBV7-8,CASSPRQVPNEQFF,TGTGCCAGCAGCCCAAGACAGGTTCCCAATGAGCAGTTCTTC
TRBJ2-1,many,TRBD1,TRBV14,CASSRNRGDEQFF,TGTGCCAGCAGCCGCAACAGGGGGGATGAGCAGTTCTTC
TRBJ2-3,-,TRBD2,TRBV7-6,CASSLMVTSGGSTDTQYF,TGTGCCAGCAGCTTAATGGTGACTAGCGGGGGGAGCACAGATACGCAGTATTTT
TRBJ1-1,few,-,TRBV29-1,CSAGDTEAFF,TGCAGCGCGGGAGATACTGAAGCTTTCTTT
TRBJ2-7,few,-,TRBV7-9,CASSFTRGSSYEQYF,TGTGCCAGCAGCTTCACTAGGGGGAGCTCCTACGAGCAGTACTTC
TRBJ2-5,few,-,TRBV7-2,CASSLNQGTETQYF,TGTGCCAGCAGCCTAAATCAGGGAACGGAGACCCAGTACTTC
TRBJ2-7,-,-,TRBV18,CASSPGQATYEQYF,TGTGCCAGCTCACCAGGGCAGGCTACCTACGAGCAGTACTTC
TRBJ1-5,-,TRBD1,TRBV19,CASKTGTGEGPQHF,TGTGCCAGTAAAACCGGGACAGGGGAAGGGCCCCAGCATTTT
TRBJ2-7,few,-,TRBV4-2,CASSQDGPKYGYEQYF,TGTGCCAGCAGCCAAGATGGGCCCAAATACGGCTACGAGCAGTACTTC
TRBJ2-3,-,TRBD2,TRBV27,CASSPSRGDTQYF,TGTGCCAGCAGTCCCTCGCGGGGGGATACGCAGTATTTT
TRBJ2-5,-,-,TRBV9,CASSVAGGLFQETQYF,TGTGCCAGCAGCGTAGCGGGGGGCCTTTTCCAAGAGACCCAGTACTTC
TRBJ2-7,-,-,TRBV19,CASSLRGHYEQYF,TGTGCCAGTAGCCTCCGAGGTCACTACGAGCAGTACTTC
TRBJ2-5,-,TRBD2,TRBV7-9,CASSSGTSGVGTQYF,TGTGCCAGCAGCTCCGGGACTAGCGGGGTCGGGACCCAGTACTTC
TRBJ2-3,-,TRBD1,TRBV7-7,CASSLGNRDREDTQYF,TGTGCTAGCAGCTTAGGGAACCGGGACAGGGAGGATACGCAGTATTTT
TRBJ2-3,few,TRBD2,TRBV5-6,CASSFIAGGPPDTQYF,TGTGCCAGCAGCTTCATAGCGGGGGGGCCCCCAGATACGCAGTATTTT
TRBJ2-6,few,TRBD1,TRBV5-1,CASGSGQISGANVLTF,TGCGCCAGCGGCTCGGGACAGATCTCTGGGGCCAACGTCCTGACTTTC
TRBJ2-5,few,-,TRBV6-5,CATLRSGSPRETQYF,TGTGCCACCCTCCGCTCAGGCTCACCTCGGGAGACCCAGTACTTC
TRBJ1-2,-,-,TRBV28,CASSPSYYGYTF,TGTGCCAGCAGTCCCTCCTACTATGGCTACACCTTC
TRBJ2-7,-,-,TRBV5-4,CASSQGTDEQYF,TGTGCCAGCAGCCAGGGAACCGACGAGCAGTACTTC
TRBJ1-2,-,TRBD1,TRBV7-9,CASSFFRGQHNYGYTF,TGTGCCAGCAGCTTTTTTCGGGGACAGCATAACTATGGCTACACCTTC
TRBJ1-1,few,-,TRBV18,CASRGMSNTEAFF,TGTGCCAGCAGAGGTATGTCGAACACTGAAGCTTTCTTT
TRBJ1-1,few,-,TRBV29-1,CSVARGGWNTEAFF,TGCAGCGTTGCTCGCGGGGGTTGGAACACTGAAGCTTTCTTT
TRBJ1-1,-,-,TRBV21-1,CASSKGGRTEAFF,TGTGCCAGCAGCAAAGGAGGGAGAACTGAAGCTTTCTTT
TRBJ2-1,few,TRBD2,TRBV15,CATSRLLAGGKSSYNEQFF,TGTGCCACCAGCAGACTTCTAGCGGGGGGTAAGAGCTCCTACAATGAGCAGTTCTTC
TRBJ2-1,few,-,TRBV30,CAWSADWNSYNEQFF,TGTGCCTGGAGTGCTGACTGGAACTCCTACAATGAGCAGTTCTTC
TRBJ2-5,few,TRBD1,TRBV7-2,CASSTGTVQETQYF,TGTGCCAGCAGCACCGGGACAGTCCAAGAGACCCAGTACTTC
TRBJ2-5,-,-,TRBV7-2,CASSPSGPKETQYF,TGTGCCAGCAGCCCCAGCGGTCCTAAAGAGACCCAGTACTTC
TRBJ2-7,-,-,TRBV18,CASSPTRNGYEQYF,TGTGCCAGCTCACCAACGCGAAATGGTTACGAGCAGTACTTC
TRBJ2-1,few,-,TRBV6-5,CASSNTYNEQFF,TGTGCCAGCAGTAACACCTACAATGAGCAGTTCTTC
TRBJ1-4,-,-,TRBV4-1,CASSQGPEKLFF,TGCGCCAGCAGTCAGGGGCCCGAAAAACTGTTTTTT
TRBJ1-2,-,-,TRBV18,CASSPTGYGDGYTF,TGTGCCAGCTCACCGACAGGCTATGGGGATGGCTACACCTTC
TRBJ1-2,-,-,TRBV5-1,CASSSDRYGYTF,TGCGCCAGCAGCTCGGACAGATATGGCTACACCTTC
TRBJ2-1,few,-,TRBV5-1,CASRSLAPLGDEQFF,TGCGCCAGCAGGTCCCTAGCGCCCCTGGGAGATGAGCAGTTCTTC
TRBJ2-3,few,-,TRBV5-5,CASSLMTVSSASTDTQYF,TGTGCCAGCAGCCTCATGACAGTCTCGTCAGCTAGCACAGATACGCAGTATTTT